This T cell receptor (beta chain) originates from a study of T cell changes during pregnancy in multiple sclerosis. The germline V and J ends were trimmed by 7 bases and 5 bases, with 12 bases remaining between them. Germline CDR1 reads SNHLY; CDR2 reads FYNNEI. There are 13 residues in the CDR3. Profiled with immunoSEQ multiplex PCR; TCRdb holds only in-frame clones, not every one. Of over 45,000 clones listed, roughly 90% are singletons. The sequencing here drew on peripheral blood, taken in the first trimester of pregnancy. This sequence originates from a female donor in good health, enrolled as a control in a pregnancy study. The V and J genes are TRBV2 and TRBJ2-1, with D perhaps matching TRBD2 (5 bases). The CDR3 here is CASKSGPNNEQFF. In DNA form, the CDR3 reads TGTGCCAGCAAAAGCGGACCAAACAATGAGCAGTTCTTC.